This T cell receptor (beta chain) was identified in a study of identifying expanded T cells in peripheral blood. CDR1 KGHSH and CDR2 LQKENI come from the germline V gene. The CDR3 is 12 residues long. The germline V and J ends were trimmed by 5 bases and 8 bases, with 10 bases remaining between them. Study-wide points: About 1.3 clones differed between technical replicates, versus about 17 and 20 over time.

During the collection period, no donor immune events like infections were recorded. Note on this clone: Its antigen is not known.

Repertoires were generated with immunoSEQ multiplex PCR, while TCRdb's copy carries only in-frame clones and drops some. The table shows 90,000 to 120,000 clones, with more than 85% occurring only once. The TCR originated in a person aged 18-69 years in good health. The rearrangement uses TRBV18 and TRBJ2-4; D is unclear. Sequencing input: blood. The CDR3 reads CASSDTRDIQYF. The CDR3 DNA is TGTGCCAGCTCAGATACAAGGGACATTCAGTACTTC.